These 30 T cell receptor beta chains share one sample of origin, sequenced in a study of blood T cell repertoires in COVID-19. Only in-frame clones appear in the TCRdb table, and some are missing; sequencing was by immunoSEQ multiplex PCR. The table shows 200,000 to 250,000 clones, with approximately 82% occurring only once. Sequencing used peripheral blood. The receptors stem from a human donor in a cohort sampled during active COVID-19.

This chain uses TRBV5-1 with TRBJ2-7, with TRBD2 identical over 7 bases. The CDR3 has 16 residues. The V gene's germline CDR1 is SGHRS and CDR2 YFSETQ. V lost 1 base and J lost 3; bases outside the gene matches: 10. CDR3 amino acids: CASSLWLAESDYEQYF. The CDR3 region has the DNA TGCGCCAGCAGCTTGTGGCTAGCGGAGTCCGACTACGAGCAGTACTTC.

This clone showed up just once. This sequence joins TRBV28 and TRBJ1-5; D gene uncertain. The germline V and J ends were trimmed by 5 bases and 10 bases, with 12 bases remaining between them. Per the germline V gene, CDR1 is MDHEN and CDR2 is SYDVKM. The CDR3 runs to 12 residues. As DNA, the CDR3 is TGTGCCAGCAGTCCCCTTAGACACCCCCAGCATTTT. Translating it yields CASSPLRHPQHF.

Here the CDR3 DNA reads TGTGCCAGCAGCCTGGCTGGGACATCCTATGGCTACACCTTC. Translating it yields CASSLAGTSYGYTF. The chain recombines TRBV5-4 with TRBJ1-2; D possibly corresponds to TRBD1 (6 bases). The CDR3 covers 14 residues. Trimming removed 4 bases from V and 4 bases from J, with 14 bases in between. Germline-derived CDR1 and CDR2 are SGHNT and YYREEE (reference sequence).

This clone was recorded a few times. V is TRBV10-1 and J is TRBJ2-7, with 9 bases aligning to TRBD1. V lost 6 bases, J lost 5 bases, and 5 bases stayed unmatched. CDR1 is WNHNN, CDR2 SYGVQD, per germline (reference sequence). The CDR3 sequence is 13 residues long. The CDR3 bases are TGCGCCAGCAGACATACAGGGGGCCACGAGCAGTACTTC. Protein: CASRHTGGHEQYF.

The CDR3 spells CASSLTVSGNTIYF. DNA for the CDR3: TGTGCCAGCAGTCTGACAGTATCTGGAAACACCATATATTTT. V usage is TRBV6-5 and J usage is TRBJ1-3; a weak D match, TRBD1 (5 bases). Germline V CDR1 and CDR2: MNHEY, SVGAGI. Trimming took off 5 bases at V and 1 base at J, with 9 bases between the two ends. The length of the CDR3 is 14 residues.

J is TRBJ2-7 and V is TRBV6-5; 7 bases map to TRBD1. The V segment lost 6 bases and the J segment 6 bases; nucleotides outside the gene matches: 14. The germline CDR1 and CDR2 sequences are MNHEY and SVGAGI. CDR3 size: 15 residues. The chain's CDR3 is CASRASGTALSEQYF. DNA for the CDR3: TGTGCCAGCAGGGCCTCCGGGACAGCGTTATCCGAGCAGTACTTC.

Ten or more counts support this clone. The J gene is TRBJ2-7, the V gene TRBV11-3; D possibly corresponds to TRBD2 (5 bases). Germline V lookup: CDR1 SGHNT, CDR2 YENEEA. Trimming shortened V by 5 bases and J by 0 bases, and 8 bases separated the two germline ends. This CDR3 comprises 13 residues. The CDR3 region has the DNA TGTGCCAGCAGCCCTGGGAGCTCCTACGAGCAGTACTTC. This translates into CASSPGSSYEQYF. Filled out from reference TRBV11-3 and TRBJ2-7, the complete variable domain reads EAGVVQSPRYKIIEKKQPVAFWCNPISGHNTLYWYLQNLGQGPELLIRYENEEAVDDSQLPKDRFSAERLKGVDSTLKIQPAELGDSAVYLCASSPGSSYEQYFGPGTRLTVT.

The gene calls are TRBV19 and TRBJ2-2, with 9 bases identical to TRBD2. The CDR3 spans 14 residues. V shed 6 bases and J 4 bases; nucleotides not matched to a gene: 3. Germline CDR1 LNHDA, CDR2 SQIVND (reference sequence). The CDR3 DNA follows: TGTGCCAGTAGGCTAGCGGGACTCACCGGGGAGCTGTTTTTT. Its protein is CASRLAGLTGELFF.

The CDR3 here is CASSSGQGIEQYF. DNA for the CDR3: TGCGCCAGCAGCTCGGGACAGGGGATCGAGCAGTACTTC. The chain joins TRBV5-1 to TRBJ2-7; 10 positions match TRBD1. This CDR3 has 13 residues. Looked up from germline, CDR1 is SGHRS and CDR2 is YFSETQ. Losses at the gene ends were 3 bases for V and 6 bases for J; bases not matched to a gene: 3.

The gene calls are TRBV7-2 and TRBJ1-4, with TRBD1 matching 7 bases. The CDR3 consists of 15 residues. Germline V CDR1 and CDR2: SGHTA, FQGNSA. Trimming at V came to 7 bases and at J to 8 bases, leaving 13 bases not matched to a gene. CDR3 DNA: TGTGCCAGCAAGCGGGAGGGGGCTGTAATAGAAAAACTGTTTTTT. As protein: CASKREGAVIEKLFF.

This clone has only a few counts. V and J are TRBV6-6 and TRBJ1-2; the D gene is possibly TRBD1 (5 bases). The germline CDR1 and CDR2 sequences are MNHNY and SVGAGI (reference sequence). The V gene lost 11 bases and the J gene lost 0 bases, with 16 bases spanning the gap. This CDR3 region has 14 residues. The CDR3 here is CASSRGNPNYGYTF. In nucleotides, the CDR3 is TGTGCCTCCTCTAGGGGTAATCCTAACTATGGCTACACCTTC.

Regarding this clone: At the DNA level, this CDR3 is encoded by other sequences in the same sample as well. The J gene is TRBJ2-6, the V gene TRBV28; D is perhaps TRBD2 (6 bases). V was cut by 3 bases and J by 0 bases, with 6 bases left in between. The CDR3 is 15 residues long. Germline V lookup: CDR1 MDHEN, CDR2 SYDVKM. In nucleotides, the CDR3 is TGTGCCAGCAGTTTGGGAGGCTCTGGGGCCAACGTCCTGACTTTC. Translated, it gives CASSLGGSGANVLTF.

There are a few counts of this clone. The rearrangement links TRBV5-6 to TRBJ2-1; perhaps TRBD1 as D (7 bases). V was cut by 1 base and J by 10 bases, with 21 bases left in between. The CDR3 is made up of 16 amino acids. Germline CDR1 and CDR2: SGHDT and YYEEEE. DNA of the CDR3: TGTGCCAGCAGCTTGTATAGCCCTCTACCAGGGGGGGAGCAGTTCTTC. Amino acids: CASSLYSPLPGGEQFF.

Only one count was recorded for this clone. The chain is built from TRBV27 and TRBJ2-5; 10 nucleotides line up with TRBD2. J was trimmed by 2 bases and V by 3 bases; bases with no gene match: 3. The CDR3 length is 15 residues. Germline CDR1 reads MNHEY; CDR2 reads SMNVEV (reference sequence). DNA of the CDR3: TGTGCCAGCAGTTTTACGGGACTAGCGCAAGAGACCCAGTACTTC. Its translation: CASSFTGLAQETQYF.

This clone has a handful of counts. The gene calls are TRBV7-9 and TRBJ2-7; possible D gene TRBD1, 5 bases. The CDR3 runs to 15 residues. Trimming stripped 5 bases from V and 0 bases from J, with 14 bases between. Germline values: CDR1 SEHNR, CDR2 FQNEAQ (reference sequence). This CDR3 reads CASSAPDKNSYEQYF. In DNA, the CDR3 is TGTGCCAGCAGCGCCCCGGACAAGAACTCCTACGAGCAGTACTTC. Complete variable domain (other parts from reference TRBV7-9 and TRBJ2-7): DTGVSQNPRHKITKRGQNVTFRCDPISEHNRLYWYRQTLGQGPEFLTYFQNEAQLEKSRLLSDRFSAERPKGSFSTLEIQRTEQGDSAMYLCASSAPDKNSYEQYFGPGTRLTVT.

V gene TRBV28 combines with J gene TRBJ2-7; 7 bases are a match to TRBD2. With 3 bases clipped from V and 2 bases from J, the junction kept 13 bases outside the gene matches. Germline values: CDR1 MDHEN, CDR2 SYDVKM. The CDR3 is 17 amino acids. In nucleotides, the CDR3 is TGTGCCAGCAGTTTGGAGGCCCCGGGAGGACGTACCTACGAGCAGTACTTC. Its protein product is CASSLEAPGGRTYEQYF.

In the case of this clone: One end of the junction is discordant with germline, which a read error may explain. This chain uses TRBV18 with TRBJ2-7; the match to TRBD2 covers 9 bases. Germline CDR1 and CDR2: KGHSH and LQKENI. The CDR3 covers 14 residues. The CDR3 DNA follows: TGTGCCAGCTCACCAGGGACTAGCTCCCACGAGCAGTACTTC. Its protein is CASSPGTSSHEQYF.

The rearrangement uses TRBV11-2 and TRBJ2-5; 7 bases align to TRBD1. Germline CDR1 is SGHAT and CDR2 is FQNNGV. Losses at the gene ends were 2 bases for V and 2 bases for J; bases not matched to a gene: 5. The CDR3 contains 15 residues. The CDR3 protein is CASSLRDSKQETQYF. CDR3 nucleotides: TGTGCCAGCAGCTTAAGGGACAGTAAACAAGAGACCCAGTACTTC. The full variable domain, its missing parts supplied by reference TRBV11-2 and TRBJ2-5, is EAGVAQSPRYKIIEKRQSVAFWCNPISGHATLYWYQQILGQGPKLLIQFQNNGVVDDSQLPKDRFSAERLKGVDSTLKIQPAKLEDSAVYLCASSLRDSKQETQYFGPGTRLLVL.

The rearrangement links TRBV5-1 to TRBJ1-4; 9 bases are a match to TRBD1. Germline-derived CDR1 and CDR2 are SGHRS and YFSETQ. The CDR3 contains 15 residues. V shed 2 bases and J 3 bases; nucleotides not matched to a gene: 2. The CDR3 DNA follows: TGCGCCAGCAGCTTACAGGGGGCGTCTAATGAAAAACTGTTTTTT. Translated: CASSLQGASNEKLFF.

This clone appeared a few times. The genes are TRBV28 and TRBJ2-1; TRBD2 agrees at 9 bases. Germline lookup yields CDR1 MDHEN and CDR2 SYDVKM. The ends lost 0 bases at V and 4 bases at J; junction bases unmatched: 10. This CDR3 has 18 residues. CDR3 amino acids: CASSLWASGTVYYNEQFF. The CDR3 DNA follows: TGTGCCAGCAGTTTATGGGCTAGCGGGACCGTTTATTACAATGAGCAGTTCTTC.

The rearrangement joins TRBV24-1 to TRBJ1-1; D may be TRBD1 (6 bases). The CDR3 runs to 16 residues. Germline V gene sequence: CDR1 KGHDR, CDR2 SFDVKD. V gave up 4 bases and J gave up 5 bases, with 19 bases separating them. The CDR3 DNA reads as TGTGCCACCAGTGACTCCACTGACAGGCCCCGAACTGAAGCTTTCTTT. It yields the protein CATSDSTDRPRTEAFF.

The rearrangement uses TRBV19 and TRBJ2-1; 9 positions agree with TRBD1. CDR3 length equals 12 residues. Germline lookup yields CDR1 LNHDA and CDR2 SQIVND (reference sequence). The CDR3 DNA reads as TGTGACCAACGGGACAGGGACAATGAGCAGTTCTTC. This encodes CDQRDRDNEQFF.

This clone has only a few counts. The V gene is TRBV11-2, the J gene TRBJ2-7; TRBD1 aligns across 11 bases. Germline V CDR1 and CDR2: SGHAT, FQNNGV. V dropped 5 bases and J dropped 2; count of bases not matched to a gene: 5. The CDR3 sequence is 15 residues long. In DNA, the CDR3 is TGTGCCAGCAGCATTCCGGGACAGGGGGCCTACGAGCAGTACTTC. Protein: CASSIPGQGAYEQYF.

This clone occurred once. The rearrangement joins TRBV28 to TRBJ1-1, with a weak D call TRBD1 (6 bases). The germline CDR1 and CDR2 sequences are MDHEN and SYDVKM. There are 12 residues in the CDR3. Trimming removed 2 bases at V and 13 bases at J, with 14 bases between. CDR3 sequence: CASSLRDTGHFF. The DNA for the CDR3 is TGTGCCAGCAGTTTAAGGGACACAGGGCATTTCTTT.

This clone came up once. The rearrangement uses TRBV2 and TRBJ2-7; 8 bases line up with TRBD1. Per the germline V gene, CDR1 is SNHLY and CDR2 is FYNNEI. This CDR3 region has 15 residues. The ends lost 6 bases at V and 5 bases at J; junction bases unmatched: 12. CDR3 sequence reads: CASSATRGLKDEQYF. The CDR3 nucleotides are TGTGCCAGCAGCGCTACCAGGGGGCTTAAGGACGAGCAGTACTTC.

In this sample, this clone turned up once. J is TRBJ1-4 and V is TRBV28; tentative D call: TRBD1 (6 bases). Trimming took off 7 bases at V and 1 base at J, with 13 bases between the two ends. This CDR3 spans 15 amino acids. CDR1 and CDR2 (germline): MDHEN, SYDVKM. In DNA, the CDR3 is TGTGCCAGCACCCCCCAGGGGCGAACTAATGAAAAACTGTTTTTT. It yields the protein CASTPQGRTNEKLFF.

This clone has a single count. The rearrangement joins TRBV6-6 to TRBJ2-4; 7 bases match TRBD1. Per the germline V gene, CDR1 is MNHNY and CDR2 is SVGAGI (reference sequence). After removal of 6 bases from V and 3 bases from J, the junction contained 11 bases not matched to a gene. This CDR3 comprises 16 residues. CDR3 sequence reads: CASRGTVSEGKNIQYF. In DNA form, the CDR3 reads TGTGCCAGCAGAGGGACAGTGAGCGAGGGCAAAAACATTCAGTACTTC.

CDR3 residues: CAILRDKSYEQYF. CDR3 nucleotide sequence: TGTGCCATTCTCCGGGACAAATCCTACGAGCAGTACTTC. The chain joins TRBV2 to TRBJ2-7; D may be TRBD1 (6 bases). The CDR3 is made up of 13 amino acids. Germline V gene sequence: CDR1 SNHLY, CDR2 FYNNEI. V was clipped by 10 bases and J by 1 base, with 14 bases between them.

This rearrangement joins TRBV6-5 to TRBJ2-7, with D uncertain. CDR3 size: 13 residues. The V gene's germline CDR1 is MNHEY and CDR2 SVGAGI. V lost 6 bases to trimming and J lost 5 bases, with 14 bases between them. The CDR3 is CASSSALDDEQYF. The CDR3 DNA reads TGTGCCAGCAGCTCCGCCCTAGACGACGAGCAGTACTTC.

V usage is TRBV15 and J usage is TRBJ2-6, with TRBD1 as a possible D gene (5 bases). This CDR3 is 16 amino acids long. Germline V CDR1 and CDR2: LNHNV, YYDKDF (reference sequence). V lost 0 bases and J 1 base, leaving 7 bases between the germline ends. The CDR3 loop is CATSRERGSGANVLTF. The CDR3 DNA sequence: TGTGCCACCAGCAGAGAAAGGGGTTCTGGGGCCAACGTCCTGACTTTC.